The text below deals with one TCR beta chain. This clonotype was detected only a few times. It has no known antigen specificity. No per-base quality is available; no much larger clone lies one base away. For the unsorted PBMC libraries, 2 million PBMCs were stored in RNAlater at -80 degrees C until RNA extraction and were used to generate the libraries. Multiple sclerosis patients were enrolled in a US clinical protocol under which disease progression was evaluated by magnetic resonance imaging. PBMCs were separated from peripheral blood using Ficoll-Hypaque density gradient centrifugation and then cryopreserved in liquid nitrogen. This record comes from a study of neurological immune-mediated disorders (dated by TCRdb to the late 2010s). Regarding the study in general: Among the roughly 35 multiple sclerosis patients, around 31 had relapsing-remitting MS and 3 had secondary progressive MS. The study compared peripheral blood TCR-beta repertoires of HTLV-I-associated myelopathy (HAM/TSP) patients, multiple sclerosis patients and healthy controls using UMI-based sequencing. Longitudinal samples, technical triplicates and paired sorted CD4+ and CD8+ T-cell subsets, alongside PBMC samples, were included among the approximately 99 TCR-beta libraries. The cohort was made up of around 70 subjects, consisting of roughly 15 HAM/TSP patients, some 35 multiple sclerosis patients and roughly 20 healthy controls.

The research as a whole found: The highest TCR clonal expansion was observed in HAM/TSP patients, whereas the lowest was observed in MS patients, even when compared with healthy controls. The MS cluster showed no association with clinical or MRI features, and the authors stated that larger cohorts are needed. Across subjects, expanded clones never shared an identical CDR3 amino acid sequence, which suggests that the TCR-beta repertoires in every group were private. In a phylogenetic analysis, the repertoires of 18 out of 34 MS patients fell into a single cluster of related CDR3 sequences, pointing to a possible signature at the repertoire level.

cDNA was synthesized by template-switch 5'RACE using a primer with a 10-nucleotide random unique molecular identifier that tagged each TCR transcript. Every sequencing run yielded over 170 million TCR-beta sequences covering 15-18 subjects. Total RNA was extracted with the RNeasy kit. Using the KAPA Real-time Library Amplification kit, TCR-beta VDJ regions were amplified with primers for the TCR constant region and the 5'RACE anchor. A first PCR added sample indexes and Illumina adaptors, and a second PCR then raised library yield. The roughly 650 bp TCR product was size-selected on a 2% E-gel SizeSelection system after Ampure bead purification. Before pooling, library quality was assessed on a Bioanalyzer, concentration was determined with Qubit, and library quantification was performed with the Kapa Library Quantification kit. Libraries were sequenced paired-end 2 x 150 bp on an Illumina HiSeq 2500. To increase sequence diversity, about 25-31% phiX was spiked into each library pool. Under the source paper's analysis protocol: Quality-filtered reads were processed with the UMI-based MiGEC pipeline, and over 75% of raw TCR sequences were removed by the MiGEC pipeline during error correction. IMGT germline references were used for aligning VDJ genes, and each clonotype was defined as a unique CDR3 amino acid sequence together with its V-J genes. Clonal expansion, Shannon diversity and CDR3 relatedness (CalcPairwiseDistances, ClusterSamples) were evaluated with VDJtools, and phylogenetic trees were built with CLCbio workbench. Clones with at least 8 unique UMIs were defined as expanded, with this threshold being based on coefficient-of-variation modelling across technical triplicates. TCRdb took the public reads, trimmed them with fastp at Q25, ran MiXCR for clone calling and kept in-frame beta chains. Rows are unified per CDR3 protein, each entry keeping the most common DNA and genes. TCRdb, not the original authors, processed these V and J calls. Counted in this sample were about 58,000 distinct CDR3 sequences; 3% to 4.5% of them appeared once. The top ten clonotypes cover less than 2% of the sample.

This TCR derives from a man younger than 40 with multiple sclerosis. Sequenced sample: PBMCs.

Read as DNA, the sequence is TGCGCCAGCAGCTTGGCACTAGCGGGGGGGCCGGGGTACAATGAGCAGTTCTTC. This gives the protein CASSLALAGGPGYNEQFF. Recombination joined TRBV5-1 with TRBJ2-1; 13 bases in the junction line up with TRBD2. The germline V gene encodes CDR1 SGHRS and CDR2 YFSETQ. The CDR3, from cysteine to phenylalanine, totals 18 residues. CDR3 DNA only is kept here, 54 bases in frame from base 1. Trimming removed 0 bases from V and 4 bases from J; the gene matches leave 7 bases unexplained.